Listed below are T cell receptor beta chains from one sample, sequenced in a study of human CD8 memory T cell subsets. TCRdb re-derived calls from the 5' RACE reads in MiXCR, one entry per CDR3 protein. The sample lists some 7,400 distinct CDR3 sequences, under 5% occurring once. The sequencing sample was made of CD8+ T cells from PBMCs. The receptors stem from a human donor in good health. CDR3s include the opening cysteine and the closing phenylalanine or tryptophan. Size tells how often a clone was seen (once, few, many) or the class of an expanded clone, and some rows leave it out.

J gene | clone size | V gene | CDR3 protein
TRBJ2-1 | . | TRBV7-9 | CASSLEPGTLGWTEQFF
TRBJ2-7 | few | TRBV5-6 | CASSSGGTTYEQYF
TRBJ1-4 | many | TRBV27 | CASSLQSTNEKLFF
TRBJ2-3 | few | TRBV12-3/TRBV12-4 | CASSPYLADTQYF
TRBJ1-1 | few | TRBV29-1 | CSVYSGSEAFF
TRBJ2-7 | many | TRBV7-6 | CASSFTDTYEQYF
TRBJ2-3 | few | TRBV19 | CASSSPGPSGTDTQYF
TRBJ2-3 | many | TRBV19 | CASSIGTSGATDTQYF
TRBJ2-5 | many | TRBV4-1 | CASSQLYGDQTQYF
TRBJ2-7 | many | TRBV7-6 | CASSSGDEEQYF
TRBJ2-1 | . | TRBV4-2 | CASSQDSGGRPEGNEQFF
TRBJ2-1 | many | TRBV7-3 | CASSSTGGNDEQFF
TRBJ2-1 | . | TRBV5-1 | CASSLVQETSGIANEQFF
TRBJ2-1 | few | TRBV6-2/TRBV6-3 | CASSTSGLHNEQFF
TRBJ2-3 | . | TRBV4-2 | CASSRRFGGGTSSTDTQYF
TRBJ1-1 | many | TRBV2 | CATATGGGGTEAFF
TRBJ2-7 | large | TRBV4-3 | CASSQDRGTKSSEQYF
TRBJ1-1 | many | TRBV12-3/TRBV12-4 | CASSDTGTGRTEAFF
TRBJ2-3 | few | TRBV29-1 | CSVAGPTGTGSTDTQYF
TRBJ2-1 | many | TRBV27 | CASSMGGPSSYNEQFF
TRBJ2-5 | few | TRBV6-4 | CASSERAGQGETQYF
TRBJ2-1 | medium-sized | TRBV9 | CASSAGTAREEQFF
TRBJ2-1 | medium-sized | TRBV12-5 | CASGVEVSNEQFF
TRBJ2-5 | many | TRBV6-5 | CASSGGPFYRALQETQYF
TRBJ2-5 | medium-sized | TRBV7-8 | CASSSPGQRLETQYF
TRBJ1-3 | many | TRBV11-2 | CASSVGTGRAGNTIYF
TRBJ2-1 | medium-sized | TRBV20-1 | CSATAGTSGSNEQFF
TRBJ2-7 | medium-sized | TRBV20-1 | CSAGRSGYYEQYF
TRBJ1-3 | many | TRBV28 | CASSFPPPSSGNTIYF
TRBJ2-3 | . | TRBV4-2 | CASSQERDRADTQYF
TRBJ2-2 | . | TRBV7-9 | CACRPAGTQKSHQTSGLPGELFF
TRBJ2-3 | medium-sized | TRBV20-1 | CSARDRGDLADTQYF
TRBJ2-3 | many | TRBV6-6 | CASSYLAIGSTDTQYF
TRBJ2-7 | few | TRBV11-2 | CASSLDTSREQYF
TRBJ2-2 | medium-sized | TRBV7-9 | CASSLGTGTANTGELFF
TRBJ1-4 | many | TRBV12-3/TRBV12-4 | CASSLAPSWLNEKLFF
TRBJ2-3 | medium-sized | TRBV13 | CASREGRVSTDTQYF
TRBJ2-2 | many | TRBV6-5 | CASTYGGVGTGELFF
TRBJ1-1 | few | TRBV7-2 | CASSLAAGLNTEAFF
TRBJ2-1 | many | TRBV28 | CASSSVKTGGANNEQFF
TRBJ1-5 | many | TRBV7-8 | CASSPRVGYQPQHF
TRBJ2-1 | few | TRBV7-9 | CASSQTSGGISYNEQFF
TRBJ1-5 | medium-sized | TRBV12-3/TRBV12-4 | CASRSSDRLNQPQHF
TRBJ2-1 | medium-sized | TRBV28 | CASSLVRAPTYNEQFF
TRBJ1-4 | medium-sized | TRBV6-2/TRBV6-3 | CASSPTENEKLFF